This record concerns one T cell receptor beta chain sequence. Its cognate antigen is unknown. The method was immunoSEQ multiplex PCR; TCRdb's version includes in-frame clones alone and lacks a portion of them. Found here are around 15,000 clones, 80% to 95% of them singletons; the top ten hold around 10%. The data were taken from a study of STAT3 mutations in large granular lymphocyte leukemia. Study-level results: Every T-LGLL patient had at least one immunodominant TCRbeta clonotype. All newly emerging clones after therapy were STAT3 wild type.

CDR3 length: 16 residues. V dropped 0 bases and J dropped 2; count of bases not matched to a gene: 5. Germline V gives CDR1 SNHLY, CDR2 FYNNEI. The TCR sequence derives from a woman in her 50s with T-cell large granular lymphocyte leukemia. Some clones in this sample may be carry-over from other donors' samples. The sequencing sample was made of peripheral blood mononuclear cells. The V call is TRBV2, the J call TRBJ2-3; TRBD2 aligns across 7 bases. The CDR3 loop is CASSEASGLDTDTQYF. For the CDR3, the DNA is TGTGCCAGCAGTGAAGCCTCCGGACTAGACACAGATACGCAGTATTTT.